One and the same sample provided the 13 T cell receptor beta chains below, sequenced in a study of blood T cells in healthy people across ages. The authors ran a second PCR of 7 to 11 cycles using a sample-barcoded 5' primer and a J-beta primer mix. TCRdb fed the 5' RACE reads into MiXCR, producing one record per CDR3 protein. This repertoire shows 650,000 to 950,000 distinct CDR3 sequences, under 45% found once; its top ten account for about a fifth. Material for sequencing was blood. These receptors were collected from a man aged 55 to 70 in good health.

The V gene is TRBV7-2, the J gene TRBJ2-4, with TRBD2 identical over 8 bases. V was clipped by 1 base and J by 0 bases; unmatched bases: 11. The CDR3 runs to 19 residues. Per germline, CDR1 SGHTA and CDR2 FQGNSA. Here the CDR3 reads CASSLEWRGRILAKNIQYF. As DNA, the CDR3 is TGTGCCAGCAGCTTAGAGTGGCGCGGGAGGATCCTAGCCAAAAACATTCAGTACTTC.

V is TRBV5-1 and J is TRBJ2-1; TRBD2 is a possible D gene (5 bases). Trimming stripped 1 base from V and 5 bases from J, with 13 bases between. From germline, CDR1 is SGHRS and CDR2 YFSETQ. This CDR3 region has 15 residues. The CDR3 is CASSLRAPGDNEQFF. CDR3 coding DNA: TGCGCCAGCAGCTTGCGAGCCCCCGGGGACAATGAGCAGTTCTTC.

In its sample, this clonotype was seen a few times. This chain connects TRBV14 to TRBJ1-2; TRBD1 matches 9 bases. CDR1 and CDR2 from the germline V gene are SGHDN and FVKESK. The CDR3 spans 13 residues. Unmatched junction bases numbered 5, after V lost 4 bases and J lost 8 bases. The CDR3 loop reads CASSRDRAIGYTF. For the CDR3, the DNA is TGTGCCAGCAGCCGGGACAGGGCGATCGGCTACACCTTC.

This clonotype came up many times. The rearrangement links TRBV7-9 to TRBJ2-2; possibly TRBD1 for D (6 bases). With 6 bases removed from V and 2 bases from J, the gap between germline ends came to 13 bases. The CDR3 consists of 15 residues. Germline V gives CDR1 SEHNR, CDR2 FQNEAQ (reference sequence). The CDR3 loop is CASSPGQTNTGELFF. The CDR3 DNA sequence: TGTGCCAGCAGTCCTGGACAGACTAACACCGGGGAGCTGTTTTTT.

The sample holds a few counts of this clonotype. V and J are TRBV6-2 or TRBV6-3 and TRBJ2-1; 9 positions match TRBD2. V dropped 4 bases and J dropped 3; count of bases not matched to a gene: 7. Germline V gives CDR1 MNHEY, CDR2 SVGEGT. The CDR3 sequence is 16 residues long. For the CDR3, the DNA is TGTGCCAGCAGTTTTAGCGGGGGTTTCCTCTACAATGAGCAGTTCTTC. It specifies CASSFSGGFLYNEQFF.

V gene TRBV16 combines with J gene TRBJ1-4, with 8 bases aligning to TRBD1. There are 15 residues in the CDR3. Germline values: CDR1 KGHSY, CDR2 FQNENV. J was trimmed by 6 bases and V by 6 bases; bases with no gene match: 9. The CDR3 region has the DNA TGTGCCAGCAGTCCGCAGGGGGCAGTGGATGAAAAACTGTTTTTT. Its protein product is CASSPQGAVDEKLFF.

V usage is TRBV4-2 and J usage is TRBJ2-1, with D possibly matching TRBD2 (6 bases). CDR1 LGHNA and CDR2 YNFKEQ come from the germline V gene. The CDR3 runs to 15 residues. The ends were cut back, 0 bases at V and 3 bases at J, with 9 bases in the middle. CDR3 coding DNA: TGTGCCAGCAGCCAAGAGCCGGGGGTCTACAATGAGCAGTTCTTC. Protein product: CASSQEPGVYNEQFF.

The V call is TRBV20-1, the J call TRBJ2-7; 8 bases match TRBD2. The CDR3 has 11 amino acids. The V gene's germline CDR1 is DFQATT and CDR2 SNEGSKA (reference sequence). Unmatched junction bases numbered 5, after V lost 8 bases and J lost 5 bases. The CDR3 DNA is TGCAGTTCGGGGGGGACGAACGAGCAGTACTTC. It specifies CSSGGTNEQYF.

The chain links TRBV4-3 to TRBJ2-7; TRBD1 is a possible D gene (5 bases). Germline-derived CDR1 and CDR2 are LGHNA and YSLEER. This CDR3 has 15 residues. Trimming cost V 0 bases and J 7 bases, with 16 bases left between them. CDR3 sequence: CASSQEWTTPVEQYF. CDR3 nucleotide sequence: TGCGCCAGCAGCCAAGAATGGACAACCCCGGTGGAGCAGTACTTC.

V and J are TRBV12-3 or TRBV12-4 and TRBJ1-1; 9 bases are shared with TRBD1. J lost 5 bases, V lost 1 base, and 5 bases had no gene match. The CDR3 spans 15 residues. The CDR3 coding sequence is TGTGCCAGCAGTTTAGTGGGGACAGGGATGACTGAAGCTTTCTTT. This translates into CASSLVGTGMTEAFF.

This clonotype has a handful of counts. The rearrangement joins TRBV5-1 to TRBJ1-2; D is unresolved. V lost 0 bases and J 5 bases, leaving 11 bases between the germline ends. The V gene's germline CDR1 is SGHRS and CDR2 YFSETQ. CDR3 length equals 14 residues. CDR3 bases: TGCGCCAGCAGCTTGGGGCAGGACTCGTATGGCTACACCTTC. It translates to CASSLGQDSYGYTF.

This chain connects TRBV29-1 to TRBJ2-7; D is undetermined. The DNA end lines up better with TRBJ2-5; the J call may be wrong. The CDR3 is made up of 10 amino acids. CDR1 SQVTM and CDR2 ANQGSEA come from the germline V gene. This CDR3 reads CSVAIETQYF. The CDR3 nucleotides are TGCAGCGTTGCAATCGAGACCCAGTACTTC.

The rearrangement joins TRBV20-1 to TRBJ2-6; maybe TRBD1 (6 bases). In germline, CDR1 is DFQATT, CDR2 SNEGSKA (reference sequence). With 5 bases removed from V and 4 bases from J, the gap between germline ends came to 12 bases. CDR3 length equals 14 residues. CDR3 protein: CSARVRGGANVLTF. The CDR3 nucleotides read TGCAGTGCTCGGGTCAGGGGAGGGGCCAACGTCCTGACTTTC.